What follows describes a single T cell receptor (beta chain). Its antigen is undetermined. One base away lies a much larger clone, so this may be a sequencing read error. The CDR3 has 12 amino acids. CDR1 and CDR2 (germline): KGHSH, LQKENI. This sample is part of a study of T-cell memory formation after mild COVID-19. Overall study context: Each donor largely had its own TCR clusters. Study-wide findings and caveats: Researchers report contracting CD4+ clones mostly in CM and EM, with CD8+ clones in EMRA. Memory from before infection featured some responding clones, which suggests cross-reactive memory joined.

5'RACE, which relied on constant-segment primers, yielded TCR alpha and TCR beta cDNA libraries carrying sample barcodes and UMIs. MiXCR, applied by TCRdb to the 5' RACE reads, yields one record per CDR3 protein. Counted here are 350,000 to 550,000 distinct CDR3 sequences, about a sixth occurring once; the ten biggest clones make up 20% to 25%. V gene TRBV18 combines with J gene TRBJ1-1, with D uncertain. The source material was PBMCs or a T cell subset sorted from them (not recorded which). The sequence came from a man aged 18-30 years who had mild COVID-19 (a few samples of this study predate the infection). Cell type and time point are not known. The CDR3 DNA follows: TGTGCCAGCTCACCGGGAGACACTGAAGATTTCTTT. It encodes CASSPGDTEDFF.